The clone carrying this T cell receptor beta chain came up a few times. This CDR3 is built from 17 residues. Per germline, CDR1 SGHAT and CDR2 FQNNGV. The ends lost 3 bases at V and 8 bases at J; junction bases unmatched: 11. This sample was taken from a study of beta chain features in type 1 diabetes. The investigators reverse transcribed all of the isolated RNA, so they sequenced expressed TCRB transcripts. Some clones are missing from TCRdb's copy, which holds only in-frame ones; the method was immunoSEQ multiplex PCR. This sample yields approximately 470,000 clones, of which about 29% are seen a single time; about 0.06% belongs to the top ten.

The chain recombines TRBV11-2 with TRBJ2-1; 12 nucleotides line up with TRBD2. This clonotype originated in a man between 18 and 29 years old in good health. Sample: naive CD4+ T cells from blood. CDR3 sequence (DNA): TGTGCCAGCAGCTTGGGTCCTTTGACTAGCGGGAGCCATGAGCAGTTCTTC. Translation gives CASSLGPLTSGSHEQFF.